These 24 T cell receptor beta chains originate from one sample sequenced in a study of cytomegalovirus exposure and HLA in healthy donors. 60 Vbeta and 13 Jbeta primers were used in PCR. The repertoire was sequenced with immunoSEQ multiplex PCR; TCRdb's copy has only in-frame clones and lacks some. There are more than 90,000 clones in the sample; less than 80% occur only once, and under 14% lies in the top ten. The sequencing sample was made of PBMCs. The receptors stem from a woman in her forties or fifties in good health and CMV-seropositive.

The rearrangement links TRBV5-1 to TRBJ2-3; 8 nucleotides agree with TRBD2. The CDR3 spans 17 residues. Losses at the gene ends were 0 bases for V and 1 base for J; bases not matched to a gene: 7. CDR1 and CDR2 (germline): SGHRS, YFSETQ. The CDR3 here is CASSLGSATSGTDTQYF. The CDR3 DNA reads TGCGCCAGCAGCTTGGGGTCCGCGACTAGCGGCACAGATACGCAGTATTTT.

This chain uses TRBV4-3 with TRBJ1-5; TRBD1 matches at 9 bases. Germline V gene data show CDR1 as LGHNA and CDR2 as YSLEER. V was pared by 2 bases and J by 5 bases, with 10 bases of the junction left unmatched. The CDR3 consists of 17 residues. CDR3 region: CASSQSGGQGPYQPQHF. CDR3 in DNA: TGCGCCAGCAGCCAATCCGGGGGACAGGGCCCATATCAGCCCCAGCATTTT.

This clone was found a few times. The chain couples TRBV5-6 to TRBJ2-6, with 10 bases matching TRBD2. With 2 bases clipped from V and 3 bases from J, the junction kept 5 bases outside the gene matches. Germline CDR1 and CDR2: SGHDT and YYEEEE. This CDR3 is built from 17 residues. The CDR3 nucleotides are TGTGCCAGCAGCTTTAGAGCGGGAGGGCGTGGGGCCAACGTCCTGACTTTC. This gives the protein CASSFRAGGRGANVLTF.

The chain uses TRBV10-2 and TRBJ1-4; 11 nucleotides line up with TRBD1. Germline V gene sequence: CDR1 WSHSY, CDR2 SAAADI. The length of the CDR3 is 18 residues. J gave up 0 bases and V 6 bases, and 9 bases lay outside the gene matches. The CDR3 spells CASSGDRGNRATNEKLFF. Here the CDR3 DNA reads TGCGCCAGCAGCGGGGACAGGGGGAACAGGGCAACTAATGAAAAACTGTTTTTT.

Only one count was recorded for this clone. The same CDR3 arises from other DNA sequences in this sample as well. The chain combines TRBV20-1 with TRBJ1-2; perhaps TRBD1 as D (6 bases). Trimming cost V 6 bases and J 6 bases, with 8 bases left between them. Germline CDR1 and CDR2: DFQATT and SNEGSKA (reference sequence). CDR3 length equals 10 residues. The CDR3 protein is CSAYRDGYTF. As DNA, the CDR3 is TGCAGTGCGTACAGGGATGGCTACACCTTC.

The V call is TRBV7-6, the J call TRBJ2-2, with TRBD1 identical over 7 bases. CDR1 SGHVS and CDR2 FNYEAQ come from the germline V gene. Trimming took 4 bases from V and 1 from J; bases not matched to a gene: 3. This CDR3 contains 15 residues. CDR3 sequence reads: CASSSGTENTGELFF. DNA for the CDR3: TGTGCCAGCAGCTCAGGGACAGAGAACACCGGGGAGCTGTTTTTT.

The V call is TRBV30, the J call TRBJ1-1, with a tentative D call TRBD1 (5 bases). This CDR3 is built from 14 residues. Trimming removed 0 bases at V and 5 bases at J, with 13 bases between. CDR1 and CDR2 from the germline V gene are GTSNPN and SVGIG (reference sequence). The CDR3 nucleotides read TGTGCCTGGAGTGTACTCGCGGGGGGGACTGAAGCTTTCTTT. Translating gives CAWSVLAGGTEAFF.

The chain has TRBV30 and TRBJ2-2; unclear D gene. CDR3 length equals 12 residues. Germline-derived CDR1 and CDR2 are GTSNPN and SVGIG (reference sequence). Trimming shortened V by 0 bases and J by 8 bases, and 7 bases separated the two germline ends. DNA of the CDR3: TGTGCCTGGAGTGTTGAGTCGGGGGAGCTGTTTTTT. Translation gives CAWSVESGELFF. Full variable domain (outside the CDR3, taken from reference TRBV30 and TRBJ2-2): SQTIHQWPATLVQPVGSPLSLECTVEGTSNPNLYWYRQAAGRGLQLLFYSVGIGQISSEVPQNLSASRPQDRQFILSSKKLLLSDSGFYLCAWSVESGELFFGEGSRLTVL.

V and J are TRBV7-2 and TRBJ2-1; TRBD1 is a possible D gene (6 bases). V lost 4 bases and J 2 bases, leaving 9 bases between the germline ends. The CDR3 runs to 14 residues. Germline V lookup: CDR1 SGHTA, CDR2 FQGNSA. CDR3: CASSSGTTYNEQFF. In DNA, the CDR3 is TGTGCCAGCAGCTCCGGGACAACCTACAATGAGCAGTTCTTC.

The CDR3 DNA follows: TGTGCCAGCAGCTCCCAGAATTCAGGGGCCAACGTCCTGACTTTC. Translated, it gives CASSSQNSGANVLTF. The chain uses TRBV7-2 and TRBJ2-6; D is unresolved. The CDR3 has 15 amino acids. Trimming shortened V by 4 bases and J by 4 bases, and 11 bases separated the two germline ends. Looked up from germline, CDR1 is SGHTA and CDR2 is FQGNSA.

The chain recombines TRBV7-9 with TRBJ2-7, with D hard to call. Germline V gene lookup returns CDR1 SEHNR and CDR2 FQNEAQ (reference sequence). V lost 2 bases and J lost 2, with 4 bases in between. The CDR3 sequence is 12 residues long. The CDR3 DNA is TGTGCCAGCAGCTTATCCACCTACGAGCAGTACTTC. Its protein product is CASSLSTYEQYF.

This chain uses TRBV10-2 with TRBJ2-1; D is possibly TRBD2 (6 bases). Germline V gives CDR1 WSHSY, CDR2 SAAADI. This CDR3 has 15 amino acids. Trimming removed 6 bases at V and 3 bases at J, with 15 bases between. The CDR3 is CASRDAGSNYNEQFF. The DNA for the CDR3 is TGCGCCAGCAGAGACGCCGGGAGTAACTACAATGAGCAGTTCTTC.

The chain employs TRBV4-1 and TRBJ1-1; tentatively, D is TRBD1 (5 bases). V was trimmed by 3 bases and J by 5 bases, leaving 10 bases between them. The CDR3 contains 13 residues. Germline-derived CDR1 and CDR2 are MGHRA and YSYEKL. The CDR3 DNA sequence: TGCGCCAGCAGCCAGTCACGGGGGACTGAAGCTTTCTTT. This translates into CASSQSRGTEAFF.

The V and J genes are TRBV19 and TRBJ2-5; D is perhaps TRBD1 (6 bases). Trimming took 4 bases from V and 5 from J, leaving 17 bases between them. Germline CDR1 LNHDA, CDR2 SQIVND (reference sequence). This CDR3 has 15 amino acids. This chain's CDR3 is CASSNQGQVTETQYF. The CDR3 coding sequence is TGTGCCAGTAGTAACCAGGGGCAGGTTACGGAGACCCAGTACTTC.

The chain links TRBV5-1 to TRBJ1-1, with 7 bases fitting TRBD1. Germline V gene lookup returns CDR1 SGHRS and CDR2 YFSETQ. The trim removed 2 bases at V and 2 bases at J, leaving 6 bases unmatched. The CDR3 extends over 15 amino acids. Here the CDR3 DNA reads TGCGCCAGCAGCTTTCAGGGGGGTATCAACACTGAAGCTTTCTTT. Protein sequence: CASSFQGGINTEAFF.

The chain has TRBV7-9 and TRBJ2-7, with D tentatively TRBD2 (6 bases). The CDR3 extends over 12 amino acids. Germline V CDR1 and CDR2: SEHNR, FQNEAQ (reference sequence). Trimming removed 5 bases at V and 4 bases at J, with 9 bases between. The CDR3 region is CASSIGGYEQYF. In DNA, the CDR3 is TGTGCCAGCAGCATCGGGGGTTACGAGCAGTACTTC.

A single count supports this clone. This chain joins TRBV19 and TRBJ2-7; no definite D call. The CDR3 loop spans 12 amino acids. Trimming cost V 6 bases and J 6 bases, with 12 bases left between them. In germline, CDR1 is LNHDA, CDR2 SQIVND (reference sequence). The DNA of the CDR3 is TGTGCCAGTAGCCAGCCTCCGGGCGAGCAGTACTTC. Protein product: CASSQPPGEQYF.

Note on this clone: Additional DNA sequences in this sample encode the identical CDR3. The CDR3 DNA follows: TGCGCCAGCCGTCCCGGACAGGGATCCTACGAGCAGTACTTC. Protein product: CASRPGQGSYEQYF. This chain uses TRBV5-1 with TRBJ2-7; the match to TRBD1 covers 8 bases. Germline V gives CDR1 SGHRS, CDR2 YFSETQ. The CDR3 consists of 14 residues. V trimming: 7 bases; J trimming: 1 base; junction bases outside the gene matches: 7.

The chain has TRBV5-1 and TRBJ2-5, with D perhaps matching TRBD1 (5 bases). Germline loops: CDR1 SGHRS, CDR2 YFSETQ. The CDR3 totals 13 residues. The ends were cut back, 3 bases at V and 5 bases at J, with 11 bases in the middle. The DNA for the CDR3 is TGCGCCAGCAGCTCAACAGGTGTGGAGACCCAGTACTTC. Amino acids: CASSSTGVETQYF. Full variable domain (outside the CDR3, taken from reference TRBV5-1 and TRBJ2-5): KAGVTQTPRYLIKTRGQQVTLSCSPISGHRSVSWYQQTPGQGLQFLFEYFSETQRNKGNFPGRFSGRQFSNSRSEMNVSTLELGDSALYLCASSSTGVETQYFGPGTRLLVL.

A single count supports this clone. V is TRBV6-5 and J is TRBJ1-1; unclear D gene. The germline V and J ends were trimmed by 9 bases and 8 bases, with 16 bases remaining between them. The CDR3 is 12 amino acids. Germline CDR1 is MNHEY and CDR2 is SVGAGI. In DNA, the CDR3 is TGTGCCAGTCTAAGCCCCATGTTCGAAGCTTTCTTT. Residues: CASLSPMFEAFF.

V usage is TRBV7-2 and J usage is TRBJ1-2; 7 bases match TRBD1. Looked up from germline, CDR1 is SGHTA and CDR2 is FQGNSA. The CDR3 consists of 14 residues. Trimming removed 1 base from V and 2 bases from J; junction bases left unmatched: 1. The CDR3 nucleotides read TGTGCCAGCAGCTTAGGGGACAGCAACTATGGCTACACCTTC. Residues: CASSLGDSNYGYTF.

The chain employs TRBV7-9 and TRBJ1-1; 8 bases align to TRBD1. Germline V gene sequence: CDR1 SEHNR, CDR2 FQNEAQ (reference sequence). The CDR3 has 14 residues. V gave up 3 bases and J gave up 5 bases; unmatched junction bases: 5. The CDR3 spells CASSLGQEGTEAFF. For the CDR3, the DNA is TGTGCCAGCAGCTTGGGACAGGAGGGGACTGAAGCTTTCTTT.

J is TRBJ2-5 and V is TRBV27, with 8 bases aligning to TRBD2. V lost 6 bases, J lost 3 bases, and 6 bases stayed unmatched. The CDR3 sequence is 14 residues long. The germline V gene has CDR1 MNHEY and CDR2 SMNVEV (reference sequence). This CDR3 is CASSPSGGEETQYF. As DNA, the CDR3 is TGTGCCAGCAGCCCGTCGGGGGGGGAAGAGACCCAGTACTTC.

The chain recombines TRBV19 with TRBJ1-2; TRBD1 agrees at 7 bases. From germline, CDR1 is LNHDA and CDR2 SQIVND (reference sequence). CDR3 length: 13 amino acids. Trimming cost V 4 bases and J 5 bases; bases outside gene matches: 4. As DNA, the CDR3 is TGTGCCAGTAGTACGGGACAGACTTATGGCTACACCTTC. Protein product: CASSTGQTYGYTF.